Reported below is one TCR beta chain. TCR beta sequencing covered blood CD8+ and CD4+ T cells. Treatment-naive patients with stable or active relapsing-remitting disease were the multiple sclerosis controls. The germline gives CDR1 LNHDA, CDR2 SQIVND (reference sequence). Trimming left V 6 bases short and J 6 bases short, with 15 bases between. The CDR3 extends over 14 amino acids. These data originate in a study of CD8 T cells in Susac syndrome. RNA totalling 0.5 to 1 ug underwent reverse transcription with random hexamers. TCRdb analysed the immunoSEQ multiplex PCR reads with MiXCR anew, one entry per CDR3 protein. The sample lists some 130,000 distinct CDR3 sequences, less than 95% occurring once.

This clonotype was obtained from a human donor with multiple sclerosis. The chain uses TRBV19 and TRBJ1-5; tentatively, D is TRBD1 (6 bases). The sample taken for sequencing was CD4+ T cells from PBMCs. For the CDR3, the DNA is TGTGCCAGTAGCAGAGGGGGGGGCGGTCAGCCCCAGCATTTT. As protein: CASSRGGGGQPQHF.